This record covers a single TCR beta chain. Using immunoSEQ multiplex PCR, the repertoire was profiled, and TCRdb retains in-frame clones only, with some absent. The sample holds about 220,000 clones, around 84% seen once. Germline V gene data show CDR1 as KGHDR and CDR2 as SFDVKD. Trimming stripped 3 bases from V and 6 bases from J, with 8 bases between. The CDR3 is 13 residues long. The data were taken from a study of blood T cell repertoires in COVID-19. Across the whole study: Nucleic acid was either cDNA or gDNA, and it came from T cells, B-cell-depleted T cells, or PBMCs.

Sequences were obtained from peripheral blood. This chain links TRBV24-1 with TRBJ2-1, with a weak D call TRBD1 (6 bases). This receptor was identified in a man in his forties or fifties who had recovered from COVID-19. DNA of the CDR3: TGTGCCACCAGTGATATACAGGGCAATGAGCAGTTCTTC. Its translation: CATSDIQGNEQFF.